This is a list of T cell receptor beta chains from one sample in a study of early T cells in non-severe SARS-CoV-2 infection. In TCRdb, the 5' RACE reads were re-called with MiXCR into one record per CDR3 protein. The sample yields tens of thousands of distinct CDR3 sequences, around 5.6% seen once. The sequenced material came from whole blood. The receptors shown here come from an adult who was a healthcare worker with PCR-confirmed SARS-CoV-2 infection or an uninfected control (not recorded which). Each CDR3 is given with its conserved first and last residue.

v_gene	CDR3aa
TRBV29-1	CSVVGANVLTF
TRBV5-1	CASSLVRTANSPLHF
TRBV6-2/TRBV6-3	CASSYGAIGETQYF
TRBV3-1	CASSLQAGRQPQHF
TRBV18	CASSARTGGAGEQYF
TRBV7-9	CASSLDGEQYF
TRBV6-5	CASSPGPGLNEQYF
TRBV6-5	CASGGVGTDYFSGNTIYF
TRBV18	CASSRDVAIVGNTIYF
TRBV4-1	CASSQILAGDYEQYF
TRBV12-3/TRBV12-4	CASSPGAAHGYTF
TRBV7-2	CATRGREDTEAFF
TRBV30	CAWTSVDLFGVMNTEAFF
TRBV20-1	CSAVIVPLRSNEQFF
TRBV6-6	CASRALRGRGGETQYF
TRBV27	CASSLWFAVDTQYF
TRBV20-1	CSARDSGHSTDTQYF
TRBV30	CAWSVPGGSSEQYF
TRBV6-2/TRBV6-3	CASSPTSGGPLYNEQFF
TRBV4-3	CASSQGEDSNSPLHF
TRBV2	CASSDPVRDRSYGYTF
TRBV6-6	CASSSKRTDHSNQPQHF
TRBV12-3/TRBV12-4	CASSFHPGQNYGYTF
TRBV29-1	CSVWTGGTGELFF
TRBV29-1	CSVGLAGDVQYF
TRBV20-1	CSARDGDSGEETQYF
TRBV30	CAWDADRLAGELFF
TRBV7-2	CASSLVGSGANVLTF
TRBV7-2	CASSLALGGGATDTQYF
TRBV20-1	CSARDPIGGSTSDTQYF
TRBV30	CAWSAGGIYGYTF
TRBV27	CASSPRTGLAEAFF
TRBV3-2	CASSQATGGYNEQFF
TRBV21-1	CASSKEGTGYSNQPQHF
TRBV20-1	CSARVAATNYGYTF
TRBV12-3/TRBV12-4	CASTFGGPNNGELFF
TRBV6-6	CASSSGNTGELFF
TRBV7-9	CASSLRTGPRVEQYF
TRBV12-3/TRBV12-4	CASSQREVGDTQYF
TRBV12-3/TRBV12-4	CASSPSGGRAGELFF
TRBV29-1	CSVLPGQGSSYEQYF
TRBV20-1	CSAKGQGTTSRQETQYF
TRBV20-1	CSARDPSGRIAKNIQYF
TRBV27	CASSFGGITDTQYF
TRBV20-1	CSARDHPDYSYEQYF
TRBV20-1	CSGELGLAADTQYF
TRBV20-1	CSARGVASGTDTQYF
TRBV29-1	CSVEWYSSANTGELFF